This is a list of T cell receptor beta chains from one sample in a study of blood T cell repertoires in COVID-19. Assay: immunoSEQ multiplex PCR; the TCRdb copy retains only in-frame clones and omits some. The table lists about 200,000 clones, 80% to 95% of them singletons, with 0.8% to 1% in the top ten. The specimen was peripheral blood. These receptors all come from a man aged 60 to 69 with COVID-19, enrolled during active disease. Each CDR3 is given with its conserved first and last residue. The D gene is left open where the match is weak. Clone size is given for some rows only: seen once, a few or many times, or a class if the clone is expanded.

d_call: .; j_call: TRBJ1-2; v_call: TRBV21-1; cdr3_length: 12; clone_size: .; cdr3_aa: CASSKREDGYTF; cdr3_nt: TGTGCCAGCAGCAAACGGGAAGATGGCTACACCTTC
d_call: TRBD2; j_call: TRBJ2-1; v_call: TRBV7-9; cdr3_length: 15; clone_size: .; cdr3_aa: CASSPLAASYNEQFF; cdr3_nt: TGTGCCAGCAGCCCACTAGCGGCCTCCTACAATGAGCAGTTCTTC
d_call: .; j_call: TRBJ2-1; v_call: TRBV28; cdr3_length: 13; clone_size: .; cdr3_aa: CASRLATPVEQFF; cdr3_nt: TGTGCCAGCAGATTAGCCACTCCGGTTGAGCAGTTCTTC
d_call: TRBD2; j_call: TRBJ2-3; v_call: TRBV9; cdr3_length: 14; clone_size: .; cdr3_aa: CASSVELAGTVQYF; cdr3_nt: TGTGCCAGCAGCGTAGAGCTAGCGGGGACCGTGCAGTATTTT
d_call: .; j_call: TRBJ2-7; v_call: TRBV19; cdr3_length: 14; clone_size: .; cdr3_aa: CASSIRSLSYEQYF; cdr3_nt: TGTGCCAGTAGTATACGGTCACTATCCTACGAGCAGTACTTC
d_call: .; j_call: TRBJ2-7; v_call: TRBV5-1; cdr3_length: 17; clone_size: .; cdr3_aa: CASSLGLPGVSRYEQYF; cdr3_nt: TGCGCCAGCAGCTTAGGTCTACCAGGGGTTTCTCGCTACGAGCAGTACTTC
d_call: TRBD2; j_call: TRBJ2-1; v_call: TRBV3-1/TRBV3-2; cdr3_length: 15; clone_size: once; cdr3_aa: CASRGLSGGYNEQFF; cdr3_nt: TGTGCCAGCAGGGGACTAAGCGGGGGGTACAATGAGCAGTTCTTC
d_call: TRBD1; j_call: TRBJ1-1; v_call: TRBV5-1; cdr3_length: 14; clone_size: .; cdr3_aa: CASSSDRGRDEAFF; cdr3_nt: TGCGCCAGCAGCTCGGACAGGGGGCGAGATGAAGCTTTCTTT
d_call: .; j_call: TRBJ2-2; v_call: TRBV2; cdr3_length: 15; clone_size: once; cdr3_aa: CASKGSESNTGELFF; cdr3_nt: TGTGCCAGCAAAGGAAGCGAGTCGAACACCGGGGAGCTGTTTTTT
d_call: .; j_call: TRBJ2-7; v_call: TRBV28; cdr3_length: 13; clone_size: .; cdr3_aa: CASSLGRGYEQYF; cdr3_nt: TGTGCCAGCAGTTTAGGCCGGGGTTACGAGCAGTACTTC
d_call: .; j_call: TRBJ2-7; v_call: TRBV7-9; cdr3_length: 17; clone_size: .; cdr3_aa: CASSAVSSLKISYEQYF; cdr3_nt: TGTGCCAGCAGCGCAGTGTCCAGTCTCAAAATATCCTACGAGCAGTACTTC
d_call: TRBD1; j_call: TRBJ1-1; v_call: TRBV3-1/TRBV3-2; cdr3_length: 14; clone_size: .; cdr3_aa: CASSQGTGDTEAFF; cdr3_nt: TGTGCCAGCAGCCAAGGGACAGGGGACACTGAAGCTTTCTTT
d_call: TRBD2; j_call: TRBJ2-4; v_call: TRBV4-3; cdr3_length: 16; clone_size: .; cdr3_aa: CASSQVLAGLKNIQYF; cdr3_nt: TGCGCCAGCAGCCAAGTACTAGCGGGTTTGAAAAACATTCAGTACTTC
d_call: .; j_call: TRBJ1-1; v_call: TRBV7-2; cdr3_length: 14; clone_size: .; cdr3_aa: CASGDSPGLLEAFF; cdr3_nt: TGTGCCAGCGGGGACTCCCCCGGTCTACTTGAAGCTTTCTTT
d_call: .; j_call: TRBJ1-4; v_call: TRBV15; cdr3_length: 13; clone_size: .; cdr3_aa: CATSLRQSEKLFF; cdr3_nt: TGTGCCACCAGCTTAAGACAATCTGAAAAACTGTTTTTT
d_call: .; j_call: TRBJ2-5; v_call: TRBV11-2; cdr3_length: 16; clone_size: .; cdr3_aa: CASSNRGSTHQETQYF; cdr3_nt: TGTGCCAGCAGCAACCGGGGGAGTACCCACCAAGAGACCCAGTACTTC
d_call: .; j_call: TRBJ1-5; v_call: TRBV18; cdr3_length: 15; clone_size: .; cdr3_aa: CASSPSSQGNQPQHF; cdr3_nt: TGTGCCAGCTCACCCAGTTCACAGGGCAATCAGCCCCAGCATTTT
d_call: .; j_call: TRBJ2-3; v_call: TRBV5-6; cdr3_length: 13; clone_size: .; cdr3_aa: CASSLPQTDTQYF; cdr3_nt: TGTGCCAGCAGCTTGCCCCAAACAGATACGCAGTATTTT
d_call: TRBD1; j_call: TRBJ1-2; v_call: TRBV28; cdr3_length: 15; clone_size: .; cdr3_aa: CASSSPGQGTYGYTF; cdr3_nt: TGTGCCAGCAGTTCACCGGGACAGGGGACCTATGGCTACACCTTC
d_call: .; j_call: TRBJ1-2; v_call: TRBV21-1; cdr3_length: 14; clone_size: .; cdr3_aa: CASSKNRGRGGYTF; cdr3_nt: TGTGCCAGCAGTAAAAACAGGGGGCGAGGAGGCTACACCTTC
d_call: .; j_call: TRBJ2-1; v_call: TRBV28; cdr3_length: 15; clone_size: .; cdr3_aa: CASSFVGTRYNEQFF; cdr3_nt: TGTGCCAGCAGCTTTGTCGGGACTCGATACAATGAGCAGTTCTTC
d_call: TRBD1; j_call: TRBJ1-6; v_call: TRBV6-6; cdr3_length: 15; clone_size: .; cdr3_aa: CASSSLQGANSPLHF; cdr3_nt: TGTGCCAGCAGTTCTCTACAGGGGGCGAATTCACCCCTCCACTTT
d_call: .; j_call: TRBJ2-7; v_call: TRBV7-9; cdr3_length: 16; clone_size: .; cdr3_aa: CASSLGGGRVTYEQYF; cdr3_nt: TGTGCCAGCAGCTTAGGTGGGGGCCGGGTCACCTACGAGCAGTACTTC
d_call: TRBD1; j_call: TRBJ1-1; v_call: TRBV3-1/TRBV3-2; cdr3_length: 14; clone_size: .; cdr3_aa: CASSWTGEGTEAFF; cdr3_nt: TGTGCCAGCAGTTGGACAGGGGAAGGGACTGAAGCTTTCTTT
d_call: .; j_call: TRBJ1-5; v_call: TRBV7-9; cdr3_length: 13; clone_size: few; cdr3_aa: CASSPPGNQPQHF; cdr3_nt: TGTGCCAGCAGCCCCCCAGGGAATCAGCCCCAGCATTTT
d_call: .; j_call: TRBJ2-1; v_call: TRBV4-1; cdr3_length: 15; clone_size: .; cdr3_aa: CASSHVQGSSNEQFF; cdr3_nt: TGCGCCAGCAGCCACGTGCAGGGGTCATCAAATGAGCAGTTCTTC
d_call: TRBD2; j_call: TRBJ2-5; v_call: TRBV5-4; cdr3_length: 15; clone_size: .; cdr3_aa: CASSPLAGGGETQYF; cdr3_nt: TGTGCCAGCAGCCCGCTAGCGGGGGGGGGCGAGACCCAGTACTTC
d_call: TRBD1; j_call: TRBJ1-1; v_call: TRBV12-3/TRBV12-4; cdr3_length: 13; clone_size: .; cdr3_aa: CASSSYRGDEAFF; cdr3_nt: TGTGCCAGCAGTTCCTACAGGGGGGATGAAGCTTTCTTT
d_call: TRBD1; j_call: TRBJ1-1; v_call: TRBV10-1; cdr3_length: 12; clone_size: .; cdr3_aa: CASTGQGTEAFF; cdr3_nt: TGCGCCAGCACGGGACAGGGGACTGAAGCTTTCTTT
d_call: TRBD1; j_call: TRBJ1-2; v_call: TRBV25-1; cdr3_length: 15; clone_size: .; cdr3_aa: CASSEPGQGAYGYTF; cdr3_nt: TGTGCCAGCAGTGAACCGGGACAGGGGGCGTATGGCTACACCTTC
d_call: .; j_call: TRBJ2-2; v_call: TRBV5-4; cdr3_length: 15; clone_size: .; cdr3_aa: CASSLDGGNTGELFF; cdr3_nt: TGTGCCAGCAGCTTGGATGGAGGGAACACCGGGGAGCTGTTTTTT
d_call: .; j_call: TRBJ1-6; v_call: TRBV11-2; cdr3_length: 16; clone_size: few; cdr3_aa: CASRPTSGSYNSPLHF; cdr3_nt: TGTGCCAGCAGACCAACGTCGGGCTCCTATAATTCACCCCTCCACTTT
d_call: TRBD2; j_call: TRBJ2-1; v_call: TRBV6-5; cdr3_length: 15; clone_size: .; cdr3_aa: CASKLAGGSYNEQFF; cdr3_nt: TGTGCCAGCAAGCTAGCGGGAGGTTCCTACAATGAGCAGTTCTTC
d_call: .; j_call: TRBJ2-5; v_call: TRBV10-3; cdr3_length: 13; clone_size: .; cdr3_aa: CAISEGEEETQYF; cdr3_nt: TGTGCCATCAGTGAGGGGGAGGAAGAGACCCAGTACTTC
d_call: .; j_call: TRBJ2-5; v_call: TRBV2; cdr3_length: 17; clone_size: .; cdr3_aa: CASSEYSLFSDQETQYF; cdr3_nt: TGTGCCAGCAGTGAATATTCCTTGTTTAGCGACCAAGAGACCCAGTACTTC
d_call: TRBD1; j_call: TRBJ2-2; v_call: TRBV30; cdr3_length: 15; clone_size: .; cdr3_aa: CAWSFGQGSTGELFF; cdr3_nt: TGTGCCTGGAGTTTCGGACAGGGGAGCACCGGGGAGCTGTTTTTT
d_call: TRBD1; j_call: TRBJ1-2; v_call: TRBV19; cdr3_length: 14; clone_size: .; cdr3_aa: CASSLGTGGYGYTF; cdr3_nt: TGTGCCAGTAGTCTCGGGACAGGGGGCTATGGCTACACCTTC
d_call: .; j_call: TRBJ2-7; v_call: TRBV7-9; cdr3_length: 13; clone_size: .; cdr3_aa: CASSSRGAYEQYF; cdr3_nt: TGTGCCAGCAGCTCCCGGGGTGCCTACGAGCAGTACTTC
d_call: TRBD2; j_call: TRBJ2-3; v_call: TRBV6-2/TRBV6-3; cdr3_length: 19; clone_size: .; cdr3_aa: CASSPGLGIHPGWVNTQYF; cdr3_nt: TGTGCCAGCAGTCCGGGACTAGGCATCCATCCGGGGTGGGTTAATACGCAGTATTTT
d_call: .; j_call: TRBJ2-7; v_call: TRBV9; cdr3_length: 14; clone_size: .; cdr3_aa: CASSVGGPAYEQYF; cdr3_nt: TGTGCCAGCAGCGTCGGGGGGCCTGCCTACGAGCAGTACTTC
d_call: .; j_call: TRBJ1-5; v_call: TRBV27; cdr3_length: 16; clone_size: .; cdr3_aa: CASSSNRRQSNQPQHF; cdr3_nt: TGTGCCAGCAGTTCCAACAGGCGACAAAGCAATCAGCCCCAGCATTTT
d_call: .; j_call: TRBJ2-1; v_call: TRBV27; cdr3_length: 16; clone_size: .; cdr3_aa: CASSWGAGGYLDEQFF; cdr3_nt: TGTGCCAGCAGTTGGGGGGCAGGGGGTTACCTGGATGAGCAGTTCTTC
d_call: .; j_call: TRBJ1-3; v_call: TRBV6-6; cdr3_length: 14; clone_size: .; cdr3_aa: CASSIEGSGNTIYF; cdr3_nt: TGTGCCAGCAGTATCGAGGGCTCTGGAAACACCATATATTTT
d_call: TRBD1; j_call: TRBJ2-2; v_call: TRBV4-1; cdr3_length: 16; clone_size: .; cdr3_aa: CASSQPGQGISGELFF; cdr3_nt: TGCGCCAGCAGCCAACCGGGACAGGGAATATCCGGGGAGCTGTTTTTT
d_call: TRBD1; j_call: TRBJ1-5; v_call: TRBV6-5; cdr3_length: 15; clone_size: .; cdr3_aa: CASSYSMGQLQPQHF; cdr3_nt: TGTGCCAGCAGTTACTCGATGGGACAGCTGCAGCCCCAGCATTTT